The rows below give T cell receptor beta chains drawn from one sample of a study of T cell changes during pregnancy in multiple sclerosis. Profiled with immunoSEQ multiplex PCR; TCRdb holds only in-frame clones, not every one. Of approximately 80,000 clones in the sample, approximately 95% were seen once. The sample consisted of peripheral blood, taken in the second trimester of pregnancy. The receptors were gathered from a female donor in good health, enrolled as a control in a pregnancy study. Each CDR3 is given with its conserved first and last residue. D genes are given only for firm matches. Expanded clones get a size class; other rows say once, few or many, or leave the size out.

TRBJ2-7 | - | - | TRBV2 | TGTGCCAGCAGTGGTATAACAAATCCCTACGAGCAGTACTTC | CASSGITNPYEQYF
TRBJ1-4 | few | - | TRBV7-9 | TGTGCCAGCCACACCCTTGTGGATGAAAAACTGTTTTTT | CASHTLVDEKLFF
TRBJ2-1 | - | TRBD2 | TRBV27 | TGTGCCAGCAGTTCAACCGGACTAGCGGAGGGAAATGAGCAGTTCTTC | CASSSTGLAEGNEQFF
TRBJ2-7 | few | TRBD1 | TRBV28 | TGTGCCAGCAGGGGGGACAGAACCTACGAGCAGTACTTC | CASRGDRTYEQYF
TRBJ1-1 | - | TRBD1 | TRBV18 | TGTGCCAGCTCGCTTCCACGGACAGGGCCGAACACTGAAGCTTTCTTT | CASSLPRTGPNTEAFF
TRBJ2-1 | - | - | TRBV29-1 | TGCAGCGGAAGACTCGACTACAATGAGCAGTTCTTC | CSGRLDYNEQFF
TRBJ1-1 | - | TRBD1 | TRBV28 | TGTGCCAGCAGTTCCCTTGGGACAGCGAACACTGAAGCTTTCTTT | CASSSLGTANTEAFF
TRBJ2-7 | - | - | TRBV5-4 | TGTGCCAGCAGCTTGGCCGGCGGAACCTACGAGCAGTACTTC | CASSLAGGTYEQYF
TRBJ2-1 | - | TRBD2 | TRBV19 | TGTGCCAGTAGTATGAGACTAGCGGGAGAATCCAATGAGCAGTTCTTC | CASSMRLAGESNEQFF
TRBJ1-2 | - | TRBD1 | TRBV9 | TGTGCCAGCAGCCGACGGATCCCGACAGGGAACTATGGCTACACCTTC | CASSRRIPTGNYGYTF